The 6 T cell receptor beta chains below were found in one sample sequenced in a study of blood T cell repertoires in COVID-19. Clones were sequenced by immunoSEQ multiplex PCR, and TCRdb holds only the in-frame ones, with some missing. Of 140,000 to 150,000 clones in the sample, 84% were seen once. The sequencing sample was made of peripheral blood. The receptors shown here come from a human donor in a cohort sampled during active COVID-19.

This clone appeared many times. The CDR3 reads CASSYSGRANTGELFF. In nucleotides, the CDR3 is TGTGCCAGCAGTTATAGCGGACGCGCGAACACCGGGGAGCTGTTTTTT. This sequence joins TRBV11-1 and TRBJ2-2; possible D gene TRBD2, 6 bases. Germline V gene sequence: CDR1 SGHAT, CDR2 FQDESV (reference sequence). Trimming cost V 6 bases and J 0 bases, with 14 bases left between them. CDR3 size: 16 residues.

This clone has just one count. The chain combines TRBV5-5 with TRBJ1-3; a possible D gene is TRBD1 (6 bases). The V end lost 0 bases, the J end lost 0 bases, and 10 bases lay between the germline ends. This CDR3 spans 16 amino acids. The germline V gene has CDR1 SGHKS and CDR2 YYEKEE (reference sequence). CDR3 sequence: CASSLGGQPSGNTIYF. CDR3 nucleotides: TGTGCCAGCAGCTTGGGAGGACAGCCCTCTGGAAACACCATATATTTT.

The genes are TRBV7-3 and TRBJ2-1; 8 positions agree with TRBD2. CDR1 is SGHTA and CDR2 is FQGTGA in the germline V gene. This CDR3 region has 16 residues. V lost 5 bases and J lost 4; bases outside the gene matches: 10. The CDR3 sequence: CASSLSGTREYNEQFF. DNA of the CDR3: TGTGCCAGCAGCCTCTCCGGGACTAGGGAATACAATGAGCAGTTCTTC.

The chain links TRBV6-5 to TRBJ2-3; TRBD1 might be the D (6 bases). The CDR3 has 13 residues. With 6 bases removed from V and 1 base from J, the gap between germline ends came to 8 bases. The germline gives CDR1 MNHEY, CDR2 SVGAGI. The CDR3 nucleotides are TGTGCCAGCAGGAGGACAGGCACAGATACGCAGTATTTT. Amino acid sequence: CASRRTGTDTQYF.

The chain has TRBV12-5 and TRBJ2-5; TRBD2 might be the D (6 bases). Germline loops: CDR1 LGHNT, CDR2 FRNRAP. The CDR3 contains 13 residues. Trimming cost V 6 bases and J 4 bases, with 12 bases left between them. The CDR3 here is CASGPFGGETQYF. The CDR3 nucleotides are TGTGCTAGTGGGCCATTCGGGGGAGAGACCCAGTACTTC.

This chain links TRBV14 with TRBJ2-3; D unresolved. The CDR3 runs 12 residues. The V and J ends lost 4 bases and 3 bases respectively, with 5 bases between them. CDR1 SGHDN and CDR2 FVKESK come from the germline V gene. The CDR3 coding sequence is TGTGCCAGCAGCCCAAATACAGATACGCAGTATTTT. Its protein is CASSPNTDTQYF.